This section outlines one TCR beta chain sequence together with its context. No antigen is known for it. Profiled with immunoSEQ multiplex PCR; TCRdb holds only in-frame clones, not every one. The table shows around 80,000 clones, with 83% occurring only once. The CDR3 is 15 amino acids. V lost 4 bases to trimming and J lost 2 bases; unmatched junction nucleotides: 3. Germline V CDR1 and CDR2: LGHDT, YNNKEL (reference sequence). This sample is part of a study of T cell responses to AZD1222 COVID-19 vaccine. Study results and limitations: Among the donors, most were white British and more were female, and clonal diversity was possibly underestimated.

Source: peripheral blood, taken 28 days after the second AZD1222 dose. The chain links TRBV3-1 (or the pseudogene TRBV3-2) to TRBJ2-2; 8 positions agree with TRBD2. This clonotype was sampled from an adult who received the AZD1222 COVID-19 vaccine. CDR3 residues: CASSLLAVNTGELFF. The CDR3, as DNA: TGTGCCAGCAGCCTACTAGCGGTTAACACCGGGGAGCTGTTTTTT.